This T cell receptor (beta chain) was retrieved from a study of CD8 T cells in ankylosing spondylitis. General study points: Ankylosing spondylitis blood seemed to carry a telltale TCR beta motif made of fewer than 10 highly homologous variants. Reportedly, matched ankylosing spondylitis synovial fluid was significantly enriched for disease-linked clones.

Each CDR3 protein is one row after TCRdb ran MiXCR on the 5' RACE reads. The data show around 53,000 distinct CDR3 sequences, 6.5% to 8% seen once. This clonotype was seen at least ten times. Its antigen remains unknown. This CDR3 comprises 16 residues. Germline V CDR1 and CDR2: DFQATT, SNEGSKA (reference sequence). J lost 7 bases, V lost 5 bases, and 17 bases had no gene match. The genes are TRBV20-1 and TRBJ2-1, with 7 bases matching TRBD1. The sequenced sample was blood, either unsorted or a sorted T cell fraction (not recorded which). The sequence was collected from a female donor with ankylosing spondylitis or in good health (not recorded which). CDR3 nucleotide sequence: TGCAGTGCTGAACCGGATTGGGACAGCCCATCGAATGAGCAGTTCTTC. Its protein is CSAEPDWDSPSNEQFF.